This T cell receptor (beta chain) came from a study of blood T cell repertoires in COVID-19. In the study overall: Sites across the United States, Italy and Spain contributed samples from acute and convalescent COVID-19.

This clone was counted many times. In the original analysis: Reference gene primer amplification yielded estimated nucleated cell counts. The protocol was immunoSEQ multiplex PCR, while the TCRdb copy is restricted to in-frame clones and leaves out a portion. V and J calls and clone size follow that table, whereas D and trimming were derived from the DNA. The sample includes 300,000 to 450,000 clones, about nine tenths of them seen just once. Recruitment covered about 26 US areas and drew participants whose ages spanned roughly 18 to 89 years. Within 2 weeks of study entry, exposed participants had contacted a PCR-confirmed or clinician-diagnosed COVID-19 case. CDR1 is MGHDK and CDR2 is SYGVNS in the germline V gene. V shed 4 bases, J shed 3 bases, and the junction held 10 bases outside the gene matches. CDR3 length: 16 residues.

The TCR was taken from a woman aged 25 to 39 who had been exposed to COVID-19. V is TRBV25-1 and J is TRBJ2-7; 9 bases map to TRBD1. The sample taken for sequencing was PBMCs or T cells enriched from blood (not recorded which). CDR3 sequence reads: CASSGNRDREHYEQYF. The CDR3 DNA reads TGTGCCAGCAGTGGCAACCGGGACAGGGAACACTACGAGCAGTACTTC.